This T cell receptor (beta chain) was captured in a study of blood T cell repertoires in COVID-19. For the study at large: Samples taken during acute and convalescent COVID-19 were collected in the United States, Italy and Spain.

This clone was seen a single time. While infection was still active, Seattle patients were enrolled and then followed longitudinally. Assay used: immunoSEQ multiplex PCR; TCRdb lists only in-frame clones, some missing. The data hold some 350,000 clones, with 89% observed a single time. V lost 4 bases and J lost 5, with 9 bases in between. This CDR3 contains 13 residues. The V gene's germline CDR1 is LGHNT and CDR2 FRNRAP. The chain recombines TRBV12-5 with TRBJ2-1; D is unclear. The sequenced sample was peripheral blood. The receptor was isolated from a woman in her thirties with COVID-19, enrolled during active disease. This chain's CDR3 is CASGSRADNEQFF. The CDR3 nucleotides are TGTGCTAGTGGTTCCCGTGCGGACAATGAGCAGTTCTTC.